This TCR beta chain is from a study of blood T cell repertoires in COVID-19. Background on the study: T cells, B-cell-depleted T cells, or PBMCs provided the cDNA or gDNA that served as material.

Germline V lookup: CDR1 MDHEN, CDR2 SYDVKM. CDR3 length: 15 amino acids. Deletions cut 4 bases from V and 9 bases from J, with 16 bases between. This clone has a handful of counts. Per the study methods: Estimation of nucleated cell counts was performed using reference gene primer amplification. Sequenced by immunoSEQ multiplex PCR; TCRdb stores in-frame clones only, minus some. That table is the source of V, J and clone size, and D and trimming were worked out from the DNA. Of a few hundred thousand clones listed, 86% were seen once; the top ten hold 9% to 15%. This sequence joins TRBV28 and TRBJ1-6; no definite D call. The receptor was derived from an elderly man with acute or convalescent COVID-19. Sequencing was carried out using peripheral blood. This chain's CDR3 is CASSSRGRVGSPLHF. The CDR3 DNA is TGTGCCAGCAGTTCCCGAGGGAGGGTCGGTTCACCCCTCCACTTT.